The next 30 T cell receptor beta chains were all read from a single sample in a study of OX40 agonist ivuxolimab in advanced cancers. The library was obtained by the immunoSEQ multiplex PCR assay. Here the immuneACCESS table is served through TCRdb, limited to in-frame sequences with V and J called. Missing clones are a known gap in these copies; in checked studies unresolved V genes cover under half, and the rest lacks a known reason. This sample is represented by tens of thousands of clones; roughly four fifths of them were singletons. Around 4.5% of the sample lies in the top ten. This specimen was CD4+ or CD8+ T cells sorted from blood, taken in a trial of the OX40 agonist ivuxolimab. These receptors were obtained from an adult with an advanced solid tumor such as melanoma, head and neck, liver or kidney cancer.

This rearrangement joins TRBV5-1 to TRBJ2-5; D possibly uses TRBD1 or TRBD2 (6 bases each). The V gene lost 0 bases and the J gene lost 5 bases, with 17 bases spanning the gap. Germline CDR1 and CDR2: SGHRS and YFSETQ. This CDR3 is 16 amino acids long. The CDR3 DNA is TGCGCCAGCAGCTTGGTCGGTACGGGGGCCGAGGAGACCCAGTACTTC. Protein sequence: CASSLVGTGAEETQYF.

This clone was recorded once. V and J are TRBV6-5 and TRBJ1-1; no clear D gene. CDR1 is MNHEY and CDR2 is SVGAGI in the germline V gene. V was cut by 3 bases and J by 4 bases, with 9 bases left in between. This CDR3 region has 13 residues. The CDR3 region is CASSYNGLTEAFF. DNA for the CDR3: TGTGCCAGCAGTTATAACGGGCTCACTGAAGCTTTCTTT.

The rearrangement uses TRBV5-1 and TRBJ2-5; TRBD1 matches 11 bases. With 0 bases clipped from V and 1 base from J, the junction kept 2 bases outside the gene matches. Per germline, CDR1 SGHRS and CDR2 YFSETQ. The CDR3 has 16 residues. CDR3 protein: CASSLEGTGGQETQYF. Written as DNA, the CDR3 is TGCGCCAGCAGCTTGGAAGGGACAGGGGGCCAAGAGACCCAGTACTTC.

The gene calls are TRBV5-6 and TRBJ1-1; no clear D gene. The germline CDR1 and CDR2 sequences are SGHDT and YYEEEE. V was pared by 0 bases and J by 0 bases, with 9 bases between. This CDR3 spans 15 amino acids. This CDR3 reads CASSLDPLLNTEAFF. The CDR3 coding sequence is TGTGCCAGCAGCTTGGACCCTCTCCTGAACACTGAAGCTTTCTTT.

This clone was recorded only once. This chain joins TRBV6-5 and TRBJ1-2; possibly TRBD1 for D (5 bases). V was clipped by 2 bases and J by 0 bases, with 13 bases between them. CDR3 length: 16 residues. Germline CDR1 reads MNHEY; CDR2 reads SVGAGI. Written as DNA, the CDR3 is TGTGCCAGCAGTTACACCACGGGGGGGACTAACTATGGCTACACCTTC. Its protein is CASSYTTGGTNYGYTF.

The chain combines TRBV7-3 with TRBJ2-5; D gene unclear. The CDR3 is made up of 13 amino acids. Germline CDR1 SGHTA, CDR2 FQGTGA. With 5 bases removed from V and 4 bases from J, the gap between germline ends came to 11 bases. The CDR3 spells CASSATVGETQYF. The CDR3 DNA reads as TGTGCCAGCAGCGCAACGGTAGGAGAGACCCAGTACTTC.

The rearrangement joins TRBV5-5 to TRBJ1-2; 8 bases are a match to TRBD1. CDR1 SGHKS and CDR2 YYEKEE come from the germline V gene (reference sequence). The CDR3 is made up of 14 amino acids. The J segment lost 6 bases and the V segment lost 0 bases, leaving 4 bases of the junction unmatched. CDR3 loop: CASSLVGQGHGYTF. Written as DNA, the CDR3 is TGTGCCAGCAGCTTGGTAGGACAGGGCCATGGCTACACCTTC.

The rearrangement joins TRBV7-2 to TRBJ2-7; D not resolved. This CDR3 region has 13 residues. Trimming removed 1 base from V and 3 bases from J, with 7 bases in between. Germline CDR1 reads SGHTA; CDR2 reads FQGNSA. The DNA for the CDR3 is TGTGCCAGCAGCTTAGGGGTGTTCTACGAGCAGTACTTC. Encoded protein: CASSLGVFYEQYF.

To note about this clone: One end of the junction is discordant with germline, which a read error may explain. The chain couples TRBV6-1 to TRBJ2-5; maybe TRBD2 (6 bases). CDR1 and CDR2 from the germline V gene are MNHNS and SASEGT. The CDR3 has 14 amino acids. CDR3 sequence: CASIEYGGSETQYF. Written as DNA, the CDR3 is TGTGCCAGCATTGAATATGGGGGGAGCGAGACCCAGTACTTC.

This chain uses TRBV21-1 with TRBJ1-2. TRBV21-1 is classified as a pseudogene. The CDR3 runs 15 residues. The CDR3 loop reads CASSKRTSRGGGYTF. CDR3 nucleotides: TGTGCCAGCAGCAAACGTACTTCCAGGGGAGGCGGCTACACCTTC.

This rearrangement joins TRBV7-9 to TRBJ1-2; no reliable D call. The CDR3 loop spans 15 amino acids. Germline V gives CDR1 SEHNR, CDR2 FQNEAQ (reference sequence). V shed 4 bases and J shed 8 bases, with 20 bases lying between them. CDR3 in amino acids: CASSSGLAGRGGYTF. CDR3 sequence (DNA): TGTGCCAGCAGCTCCGGCCTCGCCGGACGAGGAGGCTACACCTTC. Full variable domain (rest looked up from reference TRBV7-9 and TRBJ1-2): DTGVSQNPRHKITKRGQNVTFRCDPISEHNRLYWYRQTLGQGPEFLTYFQNEAQLEKSRLLSDRFSAERPKGSFSTLEIQRTEQGDSAMYLCASSSGLAGRGGYTFGSGTRLTVV.

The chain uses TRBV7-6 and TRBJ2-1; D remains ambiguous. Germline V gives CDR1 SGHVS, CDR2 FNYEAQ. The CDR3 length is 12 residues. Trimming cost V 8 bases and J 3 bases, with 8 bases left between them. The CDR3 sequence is CASGPGYNEQFF. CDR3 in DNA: TGTGCCAGCGGACCGGGCTACAATGAGCAGTTCTTC.

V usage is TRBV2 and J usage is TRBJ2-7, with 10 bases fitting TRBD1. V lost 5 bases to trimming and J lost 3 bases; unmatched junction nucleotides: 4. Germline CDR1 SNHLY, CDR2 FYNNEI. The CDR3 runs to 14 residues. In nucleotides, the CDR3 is TGTGCCAGCAGTAAAGGACAGGGGGGCTACGAGCAGTACTTC. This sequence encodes CASSKGQGGYEQYF. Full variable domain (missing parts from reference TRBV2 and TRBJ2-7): EPEVTQTPSHQVTQMGQEVILRCVPISNHLYFYWYRQILGQKVEFLVSFYNNEISEKSEIFDDQFSVERPDGSNFTLKIRSTKLEDSAMYFCASSKGQGGYEQYFGPGTRLTVT.

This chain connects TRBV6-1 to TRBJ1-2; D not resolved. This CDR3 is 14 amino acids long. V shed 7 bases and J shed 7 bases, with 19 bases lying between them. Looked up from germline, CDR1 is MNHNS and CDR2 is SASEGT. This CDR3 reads CASILVRDNGGYTF. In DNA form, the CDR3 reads TGTGCCAGCATTCTCGTAAGGGATAACGGTGGCTACACCTTC.

CDR3 region: CASSQGTGASGNTIYF. The CDR3 nucleotides are TGTGCCAGCTCACAAGGGACAGGGGCCTCTGGAAACACCATATATTTT. This chain uses TRBV18 with TRBJ1-3; TRBD1 matches 10 bases. The CDR3 totals 16 residues. Germline lookup yields CDR1 KGHSH and CDR2 LQKENI. Unmatched junction bases numbered 3, after V lost 4 bases and J lost 0 bases.

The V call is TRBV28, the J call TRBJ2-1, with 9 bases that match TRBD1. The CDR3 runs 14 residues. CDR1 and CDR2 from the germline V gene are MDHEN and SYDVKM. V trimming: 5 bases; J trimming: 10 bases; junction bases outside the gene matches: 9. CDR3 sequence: CASSPGTGKWEQFF. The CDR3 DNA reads TGTGCCAGCAGTCCGGGGACAGGGAAGTGGGAGCAGTTCTTC.

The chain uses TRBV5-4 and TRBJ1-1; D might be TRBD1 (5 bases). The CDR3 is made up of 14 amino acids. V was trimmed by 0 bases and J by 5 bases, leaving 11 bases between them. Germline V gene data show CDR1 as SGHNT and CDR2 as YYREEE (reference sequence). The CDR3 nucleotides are TGTGCCAGCAGCTTGGGGAGACAGCCAACTGAAGCTTTCTTT. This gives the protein CASSLGRQPTEAFF. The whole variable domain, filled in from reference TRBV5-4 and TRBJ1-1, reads ETGVTQSPTHLIKTRGQQVTLRCSSQSGHNTVSWYQQALGQGPQFIFQYYREEENGRGNFPPRFSGLQFPNYSSELNVNALELDDSALYLCASSLGRQPTEAFFGQGTRLTVV.

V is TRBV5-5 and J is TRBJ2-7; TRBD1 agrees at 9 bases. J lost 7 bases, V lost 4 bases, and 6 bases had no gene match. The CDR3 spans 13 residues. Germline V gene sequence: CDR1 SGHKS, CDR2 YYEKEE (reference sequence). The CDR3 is CASSPRDRAEQYF. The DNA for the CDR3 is TGTGCCAGCAGCCCGAGGGACAGGGCTGAGCAGTACTTC.

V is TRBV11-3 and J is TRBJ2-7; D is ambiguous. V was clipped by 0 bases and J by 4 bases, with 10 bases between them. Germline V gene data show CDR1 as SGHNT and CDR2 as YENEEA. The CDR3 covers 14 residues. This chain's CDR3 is CASSLDWASYEQYF. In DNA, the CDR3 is TGTGCCAGCAGCTTAGATTGGGCATCTTACGAGCAGTACTTC.

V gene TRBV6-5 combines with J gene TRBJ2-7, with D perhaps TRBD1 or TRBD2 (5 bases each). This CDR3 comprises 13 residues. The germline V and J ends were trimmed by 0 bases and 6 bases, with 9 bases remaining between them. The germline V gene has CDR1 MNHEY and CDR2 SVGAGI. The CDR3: CASSYSWGSEQYF. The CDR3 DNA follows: TGTGCCAGCAGTTACTCCTGGGGGAGCGAGCAGTACTTC.

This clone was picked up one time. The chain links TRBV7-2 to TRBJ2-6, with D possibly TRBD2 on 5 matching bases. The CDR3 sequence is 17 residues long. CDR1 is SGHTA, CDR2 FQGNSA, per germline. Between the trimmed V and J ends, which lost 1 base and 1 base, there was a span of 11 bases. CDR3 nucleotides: TGTGCCAGCAGCTTAGGTCCGCGGGTTTCTGGGGCCAACGTCCTGACTTTC. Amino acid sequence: CASSLGPRVSGANVLTF. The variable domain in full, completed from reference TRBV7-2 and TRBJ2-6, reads GAGVSQSPSNKVTEKGKDVELRCDPISGHTALYWYRQSLGQGLEFLIYFQGNSAPDKSGLPSDRFSAERTGGSVSTLTIQRTQQEDSAVYLCASSLGPRVSGANVLTFGAGSRLTVL.

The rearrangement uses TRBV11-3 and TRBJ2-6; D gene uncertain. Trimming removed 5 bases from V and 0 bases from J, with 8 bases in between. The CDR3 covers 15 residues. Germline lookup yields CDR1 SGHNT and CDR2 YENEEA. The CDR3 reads CASSNGRSGANVLTF. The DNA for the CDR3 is TGTGCCAGCAGCAATGGACGCTCTGGGGCCAACGTCCTGACTTTC.

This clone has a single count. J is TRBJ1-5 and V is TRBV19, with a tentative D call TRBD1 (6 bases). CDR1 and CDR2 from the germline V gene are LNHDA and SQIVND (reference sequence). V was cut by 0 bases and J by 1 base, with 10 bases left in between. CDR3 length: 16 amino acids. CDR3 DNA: TGTGCCAGTAGTATAGATGGGGGGGCAAGCAATCAGCCCCAGCATTTT. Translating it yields CASSIDGGASNQPQHF.

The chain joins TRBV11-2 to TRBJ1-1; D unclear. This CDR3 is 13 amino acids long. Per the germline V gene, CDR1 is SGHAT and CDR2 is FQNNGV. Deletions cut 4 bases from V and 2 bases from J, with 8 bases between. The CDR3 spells CASSSGVNTEAFF. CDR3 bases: TGTGCCAGCAGCTCAGGAGTTAACACTGAAGCTTTCTTT. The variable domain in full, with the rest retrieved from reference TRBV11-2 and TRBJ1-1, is EAGVAQSPRYKIIEKRQSVAFWCNPISGHATLYWYQQILGQGPKLLIQFQNNGVVDDSQLPKDRFSAERLKGVDSTLKIQPAKLEDSAVYLCASSSGVNTEAFFGQGTRLTVV.

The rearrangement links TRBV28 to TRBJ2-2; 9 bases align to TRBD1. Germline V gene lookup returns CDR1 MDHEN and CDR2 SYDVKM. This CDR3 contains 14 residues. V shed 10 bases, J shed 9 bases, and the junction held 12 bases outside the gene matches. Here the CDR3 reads CAISRTGGLRELFF. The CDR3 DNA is TGTGCCATCTCAAGAACAGGGGGCCTCCGGGAGCTGTTTTTT.

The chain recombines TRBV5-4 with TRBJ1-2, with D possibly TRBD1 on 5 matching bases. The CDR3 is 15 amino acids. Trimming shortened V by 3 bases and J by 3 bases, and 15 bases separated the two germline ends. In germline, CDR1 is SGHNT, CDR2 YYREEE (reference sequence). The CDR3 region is CASSYVTETYYGYTF. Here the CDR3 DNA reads TGTGCCAGCAGCTACGTGACAGAGACCTACTATGGCTACACCTTC.

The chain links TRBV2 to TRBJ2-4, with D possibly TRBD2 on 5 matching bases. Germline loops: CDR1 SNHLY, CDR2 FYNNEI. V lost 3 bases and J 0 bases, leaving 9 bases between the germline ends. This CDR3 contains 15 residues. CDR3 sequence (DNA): TGTGCCAGCAGTGAGGACTGGTTAGCCAAAAACATTCAGTACTTC. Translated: CASSEDWLAKNIQYF.

The CDR3, as DNA: TGTGCTAGTGGTTTGGTATTAGGGGCCAACAGGGGGCGCGTAACAGATACGCAGTATTTT. Protein product: CASGLVLGANRGRVTDTQYF. J is TRBJ2-3 and V is TRBV12-5; 9 bases are shared with TRBD1. This CDR3 is built from 20 residues. With 0 bases clipped from V and 3 bases from J, the junction kept 16 bases outside the gene matches. CDR1 is LGHNT and CDR2 is FRNRAP in the germline V gene. The complete variable domain, with remaining parts taken from reference TRBV12-5 and TRBJ2-3, reads DARVTQTPRHKVTEMGQEVTMRCQPILGHNTVFWYRQTMMQGLELLAYFRNRAPLDDSGMPKDRFSAEMPDATLATLKIQPSEPRDSAVYFCASGLVLGANRGRVTDTQYFGPGTRLTVL.

CDR3 residues: CASSRTRRDTDTQYF. The CDR3 DNA follows: TGCGCCAGCAGCCGGACTAGGAGGGACACAGATACGCAGTATTTT. J is TRBJ2-3 and V is TRBV5-1; 7 bases line up with TRBD2. CDR1 and CDR2 from the germline V gene are SGHRS and YFSETQ. This CDR3 is 15 amino acids long. The V segment lost 4 bases and the J segment 2 bases; nucleotides outside the gene matches: 7.

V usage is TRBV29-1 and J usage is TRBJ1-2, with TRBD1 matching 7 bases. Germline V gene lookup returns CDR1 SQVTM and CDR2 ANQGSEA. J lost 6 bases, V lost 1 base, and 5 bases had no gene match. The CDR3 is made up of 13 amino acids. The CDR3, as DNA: TGCAGCGTTGAAGTCAACAGGGGACATGGCTACACCTTC. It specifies CSVEVNRGHGYTF.